These 31 T cell receptor beta chains came from one sample sequenced in a study of CD8 T cells in Susac syndrome (dated by TCRdb to about 2019). Libraries came from the immunoSEQ multiplex PCR assay. RNA was extracted using the RNeasy kit, and roughly 0.5 to 1 ug of the RNA was reverse transcribed with random hexamers. TCRdb trimmed the raw reads at Q25, called clones with MiXCR and kept productive beta chains. CDR3 protein sequences are deduplicated, and each keeps its most common genes and DNA. This sample gives 70,000 to 85,000 distinct CDR3 sequences in total; approximately 96% of them show up just once. The ten largest clonotypes hold around 0.41% of the sample. Input material: CD8+ T cells from PBMCs. The receptors were sampled from a human donor with Susac syndrome.

The rearrangement joins TRBV5-1 to TRBJ1-1, with no clear D. V shed 4 bases and J shed 1 base, with 14 bases lying between them. The CDR3 runs 15 residues. CDR1 and CDR2 (germline): SGHRS, YFSETQ. CDR3 sequence reads: CASSLYGDPNTEAFF. CDR3 bases: TGCGCCAGCAGCCTCTACGGCGATCCGAACACTGAAGCTTTCTTT.

This clonotype occurred once. This chain joins TRBV20-1 and TRBJ2-1; 7 bases line up with TRBD2. The CDR3 is made up of 12 amino acids. CDR1 DFQATT and CDR2 SNEGSKA come from the germline V gene (reference sequence). Germline trimming cut 6 bases from V and 9 bases from J; bases unmatched to any gene: 8. The CDR3 loop reads CSATGTTAEQFF. The DNA for the CDR3 is TGCAGTGCGACCGGGACTACGGCTGAGCAGTTCTTC.

J is TRBJ2-1 and V is TRBV28, with 8 bases identical to TRBD2. Germline loops: CDR1 MDHEN, CDR2 SYDVKM. J lost 7 bases, V lost 5 bases, and 10 bases had no gene match. The CDR3 runs to 15 residues. The CDR3 spells CASSPYSGSGNEQFF. CDR3 in DNA: TGTGCCAGCAGTCCCTACAGCGGGAGTGGAAATGAGCAGTTCTTC.

V and J are TRBV9 and TRBJ2-2, with no clear D. Germline V gene sequence: CDR1 SGDLS, CDR2 YYNGEE. V gave up 3 bases and J gave up 1 base, with 4 bases separating them. The CDR3 runs to 13 residues. The CDR3 DNA follows: TGTGCCAGCAGCGCTCAGAACACCGGGGAGCTGTTTTTT. Its protein product is CASSAQNTGELFF.

The J gene is TRBJ1-1, the V gene TRBV11-1, with D perhaps matching TRBD1 (6 bases). V shed 5 bases and J shed 5 bases, with 21 bases lying between them. The CDR3 has 16 residues. Germline CDR1 is SGHAT and CDR2 is FQDESV (reference sequence). The CDR3 here is CASSLYAMGALTEAFF. The CDR3 nucleotides are TGTGCCAGCAGCCTCTACGCCATGGGGGCGCTTACTGAAGCTTTCTTT.

This clonotype turned up a few times. This chain connects TRBV11-2 to TRBJ2-1; D perhaps matches TRBD1 (6 bases). V was cut by 7 bases and J by 7 bases, with 11 bases left in between. The germline CDR1 and CDR2 sequences are SGHAT and FQNNGV. The length of the CDR3 is 12 residues. CDR3 amino acids: CASTLGQNEQFF. For the CDR3, the DNA is TGTGCCAGCACCTTGGGACAAAATGAGCAGTTCTTC. Looking up the rest from reference TRBV11-2 and TRBJ2-1 gives the full variable domain: EAGVAQSPRYKIIEKRQSVAFWCNPISGHATLYWYQQILGQGPKLLIQFQNNGVVDDSQLPKDRFSAERLKGVDSTLKIQPAKLEDSAVYLCASTLGQNEQFFGPGTRLTVL.

This clonotype was observed once. The CDR3 sequence is CASSDFGTYNEQFF. CDR3 bases: TGTGCCAGCAGTGATTTTGGGACCTACAATGAGCAGTTCTTC. V gene TRBV25-1 combines with J gene TRBJ2-1; D unclear. Looked up from germline, CDR1 is MGHDK and CDR2 is SYGVNS. This CDR3 has 14 amino acids. Trimming cost V 3 bases and J 2 bases, with 8 bases left between them.

This clonotype appeared once. The V gene is TRBV2, the J gene TRBJ2-7, with D perhaps TRBD1 or TRBD2 (5 bases each). Per germline, CDR1 SNHLY and CDR2 FYNNEI. The V and J ends lost 6 bases and 5 bases respectively, with 11 bases between them. This CDR3 contains 12 residues. CDR3 nucleotide sequence: TGTGCCAGCAGGGGGGAAGTAAACGAGCAGTACGTC. It yields the protein CASRGEVNEQYV.

This CDR3 is CSAPPDLGNEQFF. CDR3 in DNA: TGCAGTGCCCCCCCGGACCTTGGCAATGAGCAGTTCTTC. The chain employs TRBV20-1 and TRBJ2-1; no definite D call. The germline gives CDR1 DFQATT, CDR2 SNEGSKA (reference sequence). V was clipped by 6 bases and J by 6 bases, with 15 bases between them. This CDR3 has 13 amino acids.

This chain connects TRBV4-2 to TRBJ2-2; TRBD2 might be the D (5 bases). The ends were cut back, 4 bases at V and 2 bases at J, with 14 bases in the middle. This CDR3 comprises 16 residues. Germline V gives CDR1 LGHNA, CDR2 YNFKEQ. Here the CDR3 DNA reads TGTGCCAGCAGCCCTAATCCGGGAACCAACACCGGGGAGCTGTTTTTT. It specifies CASSPNPGTNTGELFF.

This rearrangement joins TRBV14 to TRBJ2-5; no clear D. The V and J ends lost 0 bases and 2 bases respectively, with 7 bases between them. Germline CDR1 is SGHDN and CDR2 is FVKESK. This CDR3 has 14 amino acids. The CDR3 region is CASSQDQFQETQYF. DNA for the CDR3: TGTGCCAGCAGCCAAGACCAATTTCAAGAGACCCAGTACTTC.

The rearrangement joins TRBV20-1 to TRBJ2-2; a possible D gene is TRBD2 (5 bases). The CDR3 spans 13 residues. Looked up from germline, CDR1 is DFQATT and CDR2 is SNEGSKA (reference sequence). Trimming left V 3 bases short and J 2 bases short, with 7 bases between. CDR3 sequence (DNA): TGCAGTGCTAGGGACTCCAACACCGGGGAGCTGTTTTTT. Encoded protein: CSARDSNTGELFF.

The chain employs TRBV11-2 and TRBJ2-5; TRBD1 aligns across 9 bases. The CDR3 covers 14 residues. Per germline, CDR1 SGHAT and CDR2 FQNNGV. The V segment lost 1 base and the J segment 3 bases; nucleotides outside the gene matches: 0. CDR3 sequence: CASSLGTGEETQYF. CDR3 nucleotides: TGTGCCAGCAGCTTAGGGACAGGGGAAGAGACCCAGTACTTC. The full variable domain, with the rest looked up from reference TRBV11-2 and TRBJ2-5, is EAGVAQSPRYKIIEKRQSVAFWCNPISGHATLYWYQQILGQGPKLLIQFQNNGVVDDSQLPKDRFSAERLKGVDSTLKIQPAKLEDSAVYLCASSLGTGEETQYFGPGTRLLVL.

This clonotype was observed a handful of times. The chain recombines TRBV4-1 with TRBJ1-1; D is perhaps TRBD1 (6 bases). V was clipped by 1 base and J by 8 bases, with 11 bases between them. Germline V gives CDR1 MGHRA, CDR2 YSYEKL. This CDR3 has 13 amino acids. As DNA, the CDR3 is TGCGCCAGCAGCCAAGGATCAACAGGGGAAGCTTTCTTT. This sequence encodes CASSQGSTGEAFF.

V and J are TRBV15 and TRBJ2-3, with 10 bases that match TRBD2. CDR1 and CDR2 from the germline V gene are LNHNV and YYDKDF (reference sequence). The length of the CDR3 is 15 residues. The trim removed 8 bases at V and 3 bases at J, leaving 8 bases unmatched. The CDR3 region has the DNA TGTGCCACCGATCGGAGCGGGGGGGCGACAGATACGCAGTATTTT. This sequence encodes CATDRSGGATDTQYF.

V usage is TRBV28 and J usage is TRBJ2-7; TRBD1 agrees at 8 bases. V trimming: 6 bases; J trimming: 3 bases; junction bases outside the gene matches: 7. There are 14 residues in the CDR3. CDR1 and CDR2 from the germline V gene are MDHEN and SYDVKM. In DNA form, the CDR3 reads TGTGCCAGCAGCGAACGGGGGACAGGCTACGAGCAGTACGTC. Protein product: CASSERGTGYEQYV.

The chain uses TRBV2 and TRBJ2-5, with D uncertain. The CDR3 has 13 residues. V was trimmed by 7 bases and J by 5 bases, leaving 14 bases between them. Germline lookup yields CDR1 SNHLY and CDR2 FYNNEI. This CDR3 is CASNDPLMETQYF. DNA for the CDR3: TGTGCCAGCAATGATCCCCTGATGGAGACCCAGTACTTC. Using reference TRBV2 and TRBJ2-5 for the parts outside the CDR3, the full variable domain is EPEVTQTPSHQVTQMGQEVILRCVPISNHLYFYWYRQILGQKVEFLVSFYNNEISEKSEIFDDQFSVERPDGSNFTLKIRSTKLEDSAMYFCASNDPLMETQYFGPGTRLLVL.

DNA for the CDR3: TGTGCCAGCAGCCTCACCCTAGCGGGAGAGAGGCAGTTCTTC. This encodes CASSLTLAGERQFF. J is TRBJ2-1 and V is TRBV28, with 10 bases aligning to TRBD2. The germline V gene has CDR1 MDHEN and CDR2 SYDVKM. With 6 bases clipped from V and 12 bases from J, the junction kept 11 bases outside the gene matches. The CDR3 extends over 14 amino acids. The full variable domain, with the rest looked up from reference TRBV28 and TRBJ2-1, is DVKVTQSSRYLVKRTGEKVFLECVQDMDHENMFWYRQDPGLGLRLIYFSYDVKMKEKGDIPEGYSVSREKKERFSLILESASTNQTSMYLCASSLTLAGERQFFGPGTRLTVL.

This sequence joins TRBV29-1 and TRBJ2-7; D might be TRBD2 (5 bases). CDR1 SQVTM and CDR2 ANQGSEA come from the germline V gene. Between the trimmed V and J ends, which lost 7 bases and 1 base, there was a span of 23 bases. The CDR3 loop spans 16 amino acids. CDR3 sequence reads: CSANLASSSNSYEQYF. DNA of the CDR3: TGCAGCGCCAATTTGGCCTCTAGCTCTAATTCCTACGAGCAGTACTTC.

This clonotype was detected only once. The chain links TRBV29-1 to TRBJ2-7, with TRBD1 identical over 7 bases. Trimming cost V 7 bases and J 4 bases; bases outside gene matches: 13. CDR3 length: 14 amino acids. Germline V lookup: CDR1 SQVTM, CDR2 ANQGSEA. The CDR3 loop is CSAKSGTATYEQYF. The CDR3 bases are TGCAGCGCGAAATCCGGGACAGCTACATACGAGCAGTACTTC.

V gene TRBV30 combines with J gene TRBJ1-2; no reliable D call. Looked up from germline, CDR1 is GTSNPN and CDR2 is SVGIG (reference sequence). This CDR3 region has 16 residues. V shed 0 bases and J shed 4 bases, with 18 bases lying between them. CDR3 loop: CAWSVSYRGPPYGYTF. DNA of the CDR3: TGTGCCTGGAGTGTGTCATACAGAGGTCCCCCCTATGGCTACACCTTC.

The chain couples TRBV6-6 to TRBJ2-5; D is uncertain. The CDR3 length is 13 residues. Germline values: CDR1 MNHNY, CDR2 SVGAGI (reference sequence). V was shortened by 0 bases and J by 5 bases, with 7 bases between the two germline ends. The CDR3 DNA sequence: TGTGCCAGCAGTTACTCGAAGGTTGAGACCCAGTACTTC. It translates to CASSYSKVETQYF.

This chain links TRBV5-1 with TRBJ2-7; D is undetermined. The CDR3 consists of 13 residues. V lost 4 bases and J 2 bases, leaving 10 bases between the germline ends. Germline V lookup: CDR1 SGHRS, CDR2 YFSETQ. The CDR3 DNA reads TGCGCCAGCAGCCCAGAGTCTACCTACGAGCAGTACTTC. It encodes CASSPESTYEQYF.

The gene calls are TRBV30 and TRBJ2-7; 10 nucleotides align to TRBD1. Germline V gives CDR1 GTSNPN, CDR2 SVGIG (reference sequence). The CDR3 is 17 amino acids. V lost 1 base, J lost 2 bases, and 11 bases stayed unmatched. The CDR3 DNA reads TGTGCCTGGAGTGCCGTAATCGACAGGGGGCGACCCTACGAGCAGTACTTC. Translating gives CAWSAVIDRGRPYEQYF. Filled out from reference TRBV30 and TRBJ2-7, the complete variable domain reads SQTIHQWPATLVQPVGSPLSLECTVEGTSNPNLYWYRQAAGRGLQLLFYSVGIGQISSEVPQNLSASRPQDRQFILSSKKLLLSDSGFYLCAWSAVIDRGRPYEQYFGPGTRLTVT.

V is TRBV28 and J is TRBJ1-1; D uncertain. V was clipped by 7 bases and J by 0 bases, with 18 bases between them. Per germline, CDR1 MDHEN and CDR2 SYDVKM. The CDR3 runs to 16 residues. The chain's CDR3 is CASTLGFSSMNTEAFF. CDR3 coding DNA: TGTGCCAGCACCTTGGGATTTTCCTCTATGAACACTGAAGCTTTCTTT.

The CDR3 loop is CASSLGTSGMEEQFF. Here the CDR3 DNA reads TGTGCCAGCAGCTTAGGAACTAGCGGGATGGAGGAGCAGTTCTTC. The V and J genes are TRBV7-9 and TRBJ2-1; 10 positions agree with TRBD2. The CDR3 is 15 amino acids. Looked up from germline, CDR1 is SEHNR and CDR2 is FQNEAQ (reference sequence). After removal of 1 base from V and 10 bases from J, the junction contained 7 bases not matched to a gene. Full variable domain (remainder filled in from reference TRBV7-9 and TRBJ2-1): DTGVSQNPRHKITKRGQNVTFRCDPISEHNRLYWYRQTLGQGPEFLTYFQNEAQLEKSRLLSDRFSAERPKGSFSTLEIQRTEQGDSAMYLCASSLGTSGMEEQFFGPGTRLTVL.

The gene calls are TRBV5-1 and TRBJ2-2; 10 bases align to TRBD1. The germline V gene has CDR1 SGHRS and CDR2 YFSETQ. The CDR3 runs to 16 residues. V was pared by 4 bases and J by 5 bases, with 8 bases of the junction left unmatched. The CDR3 DNA reads as TGCGCCAGCAGCCTCCTAGACAGGGGGCCTACCGGGGAGCTGTTTTTT. As protein: CASSLLDRGPTGELFF.

V gene TRBV19 combines with J gene TRBJ2-1, with 8 bases that match TRBD2. The V segment lost 3 bases and the J segment 4 bases; nucleotides outside the gene matches: 5. Germline lookup yields CDR1 LNHDA and CDR2 SQIVND (reference sequence). The CDR3 sequence is 15 residues long. CDR3 nucleotide sequence: TGTGCCAGTAGTATGGAGGCGGGAGGTTACAATGAGCAGTTCTTC. It codes for CASSMEAGGYNEQFF.

V is TRBV6-1 and J is TRBJ2-3; 12 bases line up with TRBD2. J was trimmed by 4 bases and V by 3 bases; bases with no gene match: 14. Germline V gene sequence: CDR1 MNHNS, CDR2 SASEGT. The length of the CDR3 is 19 residues. The CDR3 sequence is CASSDRGSVGLAGSDTQYF. The CDR3 region has the DNA TGTGCCAGCAGTGACCGGGGTTCCGTGGGACTAGCGGGTTCAGATACGCAGTATTTT.

The chain couples TRBV19 to TRBJ1-5, with no clear D. In germline, CDR1 is LNHDA, CDR2 SQIVND (reference sequence). The CDR3 sequence is 11 residues long. Trimming shortened V by 7 bases and J by 7 bases, and 8 bases separated the two germline ends. CDR3 sequence reads: CASTRPQPQHF. CDR3 sequence (DNA): TGTGCCAGTACCAGGCCCCAGCCCCAGCATTTT.

This clonotype was detected once. The J gene is TRBJ2-6, the V gene TRBV25-1; D call uncertain. Germline V gene data show CDR1 as MGHDK and CDR2 as SYGVNS. This CDR3 contains 12 residues. Trimming took 1 base from V and 13 from J, leaving 8 bases between them. CDR3 residues: CASSESERVLTF. The CDR3 nucleotides read TGTGCCAGCAGTGAATCGGAAAGAGTCCTGACTTTC. The entire variable domain, with the rest obtained from reference TRBV25-1 and TRBJ2-6, is as follows: EADIYQTPRYLVIGTGKKITLECSQTMGHDKMYWYQQDPGMELHLIHYSYGVNSTEKGDLSSESTVSRIRTEHFPLTLESARPSHTSQYLCASSESERVLTFGAGSRLTVL.